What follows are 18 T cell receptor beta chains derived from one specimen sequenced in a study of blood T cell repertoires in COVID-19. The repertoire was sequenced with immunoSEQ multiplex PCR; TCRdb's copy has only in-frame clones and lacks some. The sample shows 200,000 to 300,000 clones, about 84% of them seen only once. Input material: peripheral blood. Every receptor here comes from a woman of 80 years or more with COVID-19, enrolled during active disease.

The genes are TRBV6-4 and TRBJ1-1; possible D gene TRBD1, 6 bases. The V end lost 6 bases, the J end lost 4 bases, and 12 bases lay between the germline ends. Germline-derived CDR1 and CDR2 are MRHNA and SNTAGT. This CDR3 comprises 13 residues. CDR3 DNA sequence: TGTGCCAGCAGCTTCTCCAGGGGCACTGAAGCTTTCTTT. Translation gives CASSFSRGTEAFF.

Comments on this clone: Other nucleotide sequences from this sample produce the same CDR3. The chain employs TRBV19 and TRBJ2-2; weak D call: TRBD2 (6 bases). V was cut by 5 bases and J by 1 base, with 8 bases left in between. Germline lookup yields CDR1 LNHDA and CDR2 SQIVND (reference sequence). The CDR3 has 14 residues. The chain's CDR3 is CASSLGGNTGELFF. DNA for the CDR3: TGTGCCAGTAGTCTCGGGGGGAACACCGGGGAGCTGTTTTTT.

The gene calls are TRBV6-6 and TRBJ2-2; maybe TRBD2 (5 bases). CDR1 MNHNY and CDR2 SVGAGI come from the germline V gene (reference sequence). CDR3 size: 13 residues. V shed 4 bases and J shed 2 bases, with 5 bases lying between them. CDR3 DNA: TGTGCCAGCAGTTCTAGCAACACCGGGGAGCTGTTTTTT. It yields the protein CASSSSNTGELFF.

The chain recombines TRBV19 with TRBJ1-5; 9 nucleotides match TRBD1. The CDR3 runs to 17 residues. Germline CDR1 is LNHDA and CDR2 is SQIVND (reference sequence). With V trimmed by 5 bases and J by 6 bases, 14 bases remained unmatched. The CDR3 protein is CASSGTGRTTRSQPQHF. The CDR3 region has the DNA TGTGCCAGTAGTGGGACAGGGCGTACTACCAGGAGTCAGCCCCAGCATTTT.

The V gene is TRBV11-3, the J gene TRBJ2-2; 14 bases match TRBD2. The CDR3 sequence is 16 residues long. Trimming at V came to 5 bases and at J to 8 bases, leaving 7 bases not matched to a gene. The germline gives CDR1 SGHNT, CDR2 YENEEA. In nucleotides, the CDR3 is TGTGCCAGCAGCCCGCGACTAGCGGGGGGGCAGGGGGAGCTGTTTTTT. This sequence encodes CASSPRLAGGQGELFF.

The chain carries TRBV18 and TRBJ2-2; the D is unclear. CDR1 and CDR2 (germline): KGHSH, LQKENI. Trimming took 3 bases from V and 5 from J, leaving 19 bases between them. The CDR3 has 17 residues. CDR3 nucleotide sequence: TGTGCCAGCTCACCTTCAGTCCCGAATGGAGTTACCGGGGAGCTGTTTTTT. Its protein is CASSPSVPNGVTGELFF.

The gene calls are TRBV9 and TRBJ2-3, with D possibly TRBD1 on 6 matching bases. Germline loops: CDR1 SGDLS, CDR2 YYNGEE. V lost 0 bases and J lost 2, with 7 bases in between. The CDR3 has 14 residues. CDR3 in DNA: TGTGCCAGCAGCGTAGGGGGGCCCACAGATACGCAGTATTTT. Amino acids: CASSVGGPTDTQYF.

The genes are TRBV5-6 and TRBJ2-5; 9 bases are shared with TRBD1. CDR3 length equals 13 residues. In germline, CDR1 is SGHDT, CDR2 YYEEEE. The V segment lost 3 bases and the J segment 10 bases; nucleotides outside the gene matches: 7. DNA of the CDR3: TGTGCCAGCAGCTGGGGACAGGGAAAGGACCAGTACTTC. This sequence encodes CASSWGQGKDQYF.

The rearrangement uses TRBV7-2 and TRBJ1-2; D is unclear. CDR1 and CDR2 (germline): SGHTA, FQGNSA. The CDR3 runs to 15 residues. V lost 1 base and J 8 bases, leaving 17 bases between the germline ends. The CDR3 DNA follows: TGTGCCAGCAGCTTAGGAGGTAGAGATGGAAGGGGCTACACCTTC. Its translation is CASSLGGRDGRGYTF.

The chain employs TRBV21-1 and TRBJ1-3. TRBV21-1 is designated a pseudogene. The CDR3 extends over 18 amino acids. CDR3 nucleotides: TGTGCCAGCAGCAAAGCTGCCGAGCCCAAGTCCTCTGGAAACACCATATATTTT. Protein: CASSKAAEPKSSGNTIYF.

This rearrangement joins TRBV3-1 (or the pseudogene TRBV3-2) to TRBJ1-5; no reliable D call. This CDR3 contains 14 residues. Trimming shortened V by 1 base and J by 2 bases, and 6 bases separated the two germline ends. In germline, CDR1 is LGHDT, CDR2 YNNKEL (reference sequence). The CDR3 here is CASSQGLRNQPQHF. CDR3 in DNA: TGTGCCAGCAGCCAAGGGCTTCGCAATCAGCCCCAGCATTTT.

The CDR3 DNA is TGTGCCAGCCACCGAGGGGTAGCGGGGGGGCAAAATACGCAGTATTTT. It codes for CASHRGVAGGQNTQYF. The chain joins TRBV5-4 to TRBJ2-3; 11 bases map to TRBD2. CDR1 SGHNT and CDR2 YYREEE come from the germline V gene (reference sequence). The CDR3 totals 16 residues. V lost 7 bases to trimming and J lost 7 bases; unmatched junction nucleotides: 14.

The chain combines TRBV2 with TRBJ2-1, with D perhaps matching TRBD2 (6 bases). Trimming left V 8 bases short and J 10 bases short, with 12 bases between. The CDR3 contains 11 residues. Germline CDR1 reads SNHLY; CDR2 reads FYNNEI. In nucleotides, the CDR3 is TGTGCCAGCCGGGAGATCGGGGAGCAGTTCTTC. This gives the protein CASREIGEQFF.

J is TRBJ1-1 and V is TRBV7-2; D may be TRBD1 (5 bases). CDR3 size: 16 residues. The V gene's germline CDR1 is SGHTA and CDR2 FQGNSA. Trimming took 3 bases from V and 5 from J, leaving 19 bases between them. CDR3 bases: TGTGCCAGCAGCTTCATAAACCAGGGTGGTAGGACTGAAGCTTTCTTT. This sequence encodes CASSFINQGGRTEAFF.

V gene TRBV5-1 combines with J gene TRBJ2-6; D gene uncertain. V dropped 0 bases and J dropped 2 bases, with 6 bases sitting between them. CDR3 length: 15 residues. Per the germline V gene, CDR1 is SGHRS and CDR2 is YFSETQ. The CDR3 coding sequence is TGCGCCAGCAGCTTGGCCTCAGCTGGGGCCAACGTCCTGACTTTC. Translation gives CASSLASAGANVLTF.

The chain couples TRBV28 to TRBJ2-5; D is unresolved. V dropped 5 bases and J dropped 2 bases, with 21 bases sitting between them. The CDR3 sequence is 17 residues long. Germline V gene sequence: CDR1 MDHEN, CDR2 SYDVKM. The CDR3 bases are TGTGCCAGCAGTCCACCCGCCTCTCTAGGAAGGCAAGAGACCCAGTACTTC. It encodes CASSPPASLGRQETQYF.

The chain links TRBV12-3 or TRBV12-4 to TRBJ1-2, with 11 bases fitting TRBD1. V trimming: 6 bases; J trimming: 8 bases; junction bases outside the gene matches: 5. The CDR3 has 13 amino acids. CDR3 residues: CASSPDRGQGYTF. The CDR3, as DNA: TGTGCCAGCAGCCCGGACAGGGGGCAAGGCTACACCTTC.

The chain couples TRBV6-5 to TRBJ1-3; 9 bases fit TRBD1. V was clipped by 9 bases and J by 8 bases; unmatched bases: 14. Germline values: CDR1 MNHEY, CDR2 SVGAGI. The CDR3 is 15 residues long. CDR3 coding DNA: TGTGCCAGTAATGCGGGACAGGGTTTTTCCGACACCATATATTTT. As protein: CASNAGQGFSDTIYF.